This T cell receptor beta chain was captured by sequencing in a study of blood T cell repertoires in COVID-19. Overall study: PBMCs, B-cell-depleted T cells, or T cells were the source of the cDNA or gDNA that made up the material.

Participant ages covered about 18 to 89 years across about 22 US areas. Participant-reported clinical history was the basis for cohort assignment. V was pared by 2 bases and J by 0 bases, with 6 bases of the junction left unmatched. This CDR3 comprises 16 residues. Using immunoSEQ multiplex PCR, the repertoire was profiled, and TCRdb retains in-frame clones only, with some absent. This table has 200,000 to 250,000 clones, about 90% appearing once. The rearrangement uses TRBV23-1 and TRBJ1-2; 7 bases fit TRBD1. TRBV23-1 is treated as an ORF (open reading frame) with a function not yet certain. Sample: PBMCs or T cells enriched from blood (not recorded which). This TCR derives from a woman aged 25 to 45 with acute COVID-19. The chain's CDR3 is CASSQKWTGANYGYTF. The CDR3, as DNA: TGCGCCAGCAGTCAAAAGTGGACAGGCGCTAACTATGGCTACACCTTC.